These 22 T cell receptor beta chains originate from one sample sequenced in a study of beta chain features in type 1 diabetes. Of the isolated RNA, all was reverse transcribed, and so the sequenced material was expressed TCRB transcripts. Profiling relied on immunoSEQ multiplex PCR, and the TCRdb table lists in-frame clones only, not all of them. The sample lists more than 60,000 clones, roughly three fifths occurring once. Sequencing used Tregs from blood. The receptor set was obtained from a woman between 18 and 29 years old in good health.

This clone was found once. The chain uses TRBV9 and TRBJ2-7, with a tentative D call TRBD2 (6 bases). The germline V gene encodes CDR1 SGDLS and CDR2 YYNGEE. Trimming left V 2 bases short and J 5 bases short, with 11 bases between. The CDR3 length is 13 residues. This CDR3 is CASSVSQRDEQYF. CDR3 bases: TGTGCCAGCAGCGTTTCTCAGCGGGACGAGCAGTACTTC. Looking up the rest from reference TRBV9 and TRBJ2-7 gives the full variable domain: DSGVTQTPKHLITATGQRVTLRCSPRSGDLSVYWYQQSLDQGLQFLIQYYNGEERAKGNILERFSAQQFPDLHSELNLSSLELGDSALYFCASSVSQRDEQYFGPGTRLTVT.

V and J are TRBV5-4 and TRBJ2-1; possibly TRBD2 for D (6 bases). Trimming removed 4 bases from V and 8 bases from J, with 25 bases in between. This CDR3 contains 17 residues. Looked up from germline, CDR1 is SGHNT and CDR2 is YYREEE (reference sequence). CDR3 sequence (DNA): TGTGCCAGCAGCCCCCTTCATGGGCGGGAAATGTGGGATGAGCAGTTCTTC. Residues: CASSPLHGREMWDEQFF.

The V call is TRBV7-8, the J call TRBJ2-2, with a weak D call TRBD1 (6 bases). V lost 3 bases and J lost 1, with 12 bases in between. Germline assignment: CDR1 SGHVS and CDR2 FQNEAQ. CDR3 length equals 16 residues. In DNA form, the CDR3 reads TGTGCCAGCAGCTTGTACAGGGCGGAGAACACCGGGGAGCTGTTTTTT. This translates into CASSLYRAENTGELFF.

The chain uses TRBV6-5 and TRBJ2-5, with 7 bases lining up with TRBD2. The CDR3 is 14 amino acids. V shed 2 bases and J 4 bases; nucleotides not matched to a gene: 4. Germline V CDR1 and CDR2: MNHEY, SVGAGI. DNA of the CDR3: TGTGCCAGCAGTTACCCGGGACTACCAGAGACCCAGTACTTC. Protein sequence: CASSYPGLPETQYF.

V usage is TRBV7-9 and J usage is TRBJ1-2; D is undetermined. Germline assignment: CDR1 SEHNR and CDR2 FQNEAQ (reference sequence). The ends were cut back, 4 bases at V and 4 bases at J, with 16 bases in the middle. The CDR3 runs 15 residues. The CDR3 here is CASSSPQQLVYGYTF. For the CDR3, the DNA is TGTGCCAGCAGCTCCCCCCAACAGTTAGTCTATGGCTACACCTTC.

The CDR3 region is CASSAGQGTDTQYF. The DNA of the CDR3 is TGTGCCAGCAGTGCCGGACAGGGGACAGATACGCAGTATTTT. The chain uses TRBV6-1 and TRBJ2-3; 9 bases line up with TRBD1. This CDR3 comprises 14 residues. Germline V gene sequence: CDR1 MNHNS, CDR2 SASEGT. With V trimmed by 4 bases and J by 3 bases, 2 bases remained unmatched.

This clone is medium-sized in the sample. The chain recombines TRBV19 with TRBJ2-4, with a possible D match to TRBD2 (5 bases). CDR3 length: 15 residues. The germline V gene encodes CDR1 LNHDA and CDR2 SQIVND (reference sequence). With 8 bases removed from V and 2 bases from J, the gap between germline ends came to 16 bases. The CDR3: CASRADGGPKNIQYF. DNA for the CDR3: TGTGCCAGTCGCGCCGACGGCGGGCCCAAAAACATTCAGTACTTC.

The chain carries TRBV14 and TRBJ2-1, with D possibly being TRBD1 (6 bases). Germline assignment: CDR1 SGHDN and CDR2 FVKESK. This CDR3 comprises 17 residues. Trimming removed 4 bases from V and 0 bases from J, with 16 bases in between. The CDR3 sequence is CASSRGWGRSSYNEQFF. CDR3 nucleotides: TGTGCCAGCAGCCGTGGCTGGGGGCGGAGCTCCTACAATGAGCAGTTCTTC.

V gene TRBV5-1 combines with J gene TRBJ1-6, with a tentative D call TRBD1 (5 bases). In germline, CDR1 is SGHRS, CDR2 YFSETQ. The CDR3 is 17 amino acids. Between the trimmed V and J ends, which lost 4 bases and 0 bases, there was a span of 14 bases. This CDR3 reads CASSPEGRNSYNSPLHF. CDR3 sequence (DNA): TGCGCCAGCAGCCCGGAGGGACGCAACTCCTATAATTCACCCCTCCACTTT.

About this clone itself: This specimen includes other DNA sequences encoding the same CDR3. This chain connects TRBV18 to TRBJ2-7; D remains unclear. CDR3 length: 11 residues. Germline assignment: CDR1 KGHSH and CDR2 LQKENI. V was shortened by 6 bases and J by 0 bases, with 3 bases between the two germline ends. CDR3 loop: CASSLSYEQYF. The CDR3 region has the DNA TGTGCCAGCTCCCTCTCCTACGAGCAGTACTTC.

The chain combines TRBV7-2 with TRBJ2-1; D not resolved. With 1 base removed from V and 9 bases from J, the gap between germline ends came to 10 bases. Germline-derived CDR1 and CDR2 are SGHTA and FQGNSA. The CDR3 loop spans 13 amino acids. CDR3 residues: CASSLEAYSEQFF. CDR3 nucleotide sequence: TGTGCCAGCAGCTTAGAAGCCTACTCTGAGCAGTTCTTC.

The chain is built from TRBV5-6 and TRBJ1-2; 7 nucleotides align to TRBD1. Germline-derived CDR1 and CDR2 are SGHDT and YYEEEE. The CDR3 extends over 14 amino acids. V trimming: 10 bases; J trimming: 4 bases; junction bases outside the gene matches: 13. The CDR3 DNA follows: TGTGCCGCGAGGAGGGGGCGGACAACCTATGGCTACACCTTC. Translation: CAARRGRTTYGYTF. Drawing the rest from reference TRBV5-6 and TRBJ1-2, the complete variable domain is DAGVTQSPTHLIKTRGQQVTLRCSPKSGHDTVSWYQQALGQGPQFIFQYYEEEERQRGNFPDRFSGHQFPNYSSELNVNALLLGDSALYLCAARRGRTTYGYTFGSGTRLTVV.

The chain uses TRBV27 and TRBJ2-7, with a tentative D call TRBD1 (6 bases). Germline assignment: CDR1 MNHEY and CDR2 SMNVEV (reference sequence). Trimming cost V 8 bases and J 4 bases, with 12 bases left between them. The CDR3 totals 12 residues. CDR3 nucleotide sequence: TGTGCCAGCCAAGACAGGCGATACGAGCAGTACTTC. It yields the protein CASQDRRYEQYF.

The V call is TRBV5-1, the J call TRBJ1-1; 11 nucleotides line up with TRBD1. CDR1 is SGHRS, CDR2 YFSETQ, per germline. V gave up 4 bases and J gave up 0 bases; unmatched junction bases: 5. CDR3 length: 16 amino acids. The DNA of the CDR3 is TGCGCCAGCAGCGCCGGACAGGGGGCGATGAACACTGAAGCTTTCTTT. Translating gives CASSAGQGAMNTEAFF.

The gene calls are TRBV5-1 and TRBJ2-1; TRBD2 agrees at 9 bases. V shed 1 base and J 4 bases; nucleotides not matched to a gene: 3. The length of the CDR3 is 15 residues. CDR1 SGHRS and CDR2 YFSETQ come from the germline V gene. The CDR3 region has the DNA TGCGCCAGCAGCTTGACGACTAGCGGTTACAATGAGCAGTTCTTC. Translating it yields CASSLTTSGYNEQFF.

This chain connects TRBV5-6 to TRBJ1-1; 9 bases map to TRBD1. Germline V gene lookup returns CDR1 SGHDT and CDR2 YYEEEE. The length of the CDR3 is 15 residues. V trimming: 2 bases; J trimming: 1 base; junction bases outside the gene matches: 3. The CDR3 loop reads CASSFTTGGNTEAFF. Written as DNA, the CDR3 is TGTGCCAGCAGCTTTACGACAGGGGGGAACACTGAAGCTTTCTTT.

The chain carries TRBV5-1 and TRBJ2-1; the match to TRBD2 covers 7 bases. CDR1 SGHRS and CDR2 YFSETQ come from the germline V gene. This CDR3 has 14 amino acids. V was clipped by 4 bases and J by 10 bases; unmatched bases: 11. CDR3 in amino acids: CASSRLADPGEQFF. The CDR3 nucleotides read TGCGCCAGCAGCCGACTAGCTGATCCTGGGGAGCAGTTCTTC.

This clone was detected only a few times. This chain joins TRBV19 and TRBJ1-5; D remains ambiguous. Per the germline V gene, CDR1 is LNHDA and CDR2 is SQIVND (reference sequence). CDR3 size: 16 residues. Trimming removed 4 bases at V and 2 bases at J, with 15 bases between. This CDR3 is CASSTRGLLGNQPQHF. DNA for the CDR3: TGTGCCAGTAGTACACGGGGTCTTCTAGGCAATCAGCCCCAGCATTTT. Complete variable domain (other parts from reference TRBV19 and TRBJ1-5): DGGITQSPKYLFRKEGQNVTLSCEQNLNHDAMYWYRQDPGQGLRLIYYSQIVNDFQKGDIAEGYSVSREKKESFPLTVTSAQKNPTAFYLCASSTRGLLGNQPQHFGDGTRLSIL.

This rearrangement joins TRBV4-3 to TRBJ2-5; TRBD2 matches 9 bases. The end of the DNA is better explained by TRBJ2-7, so the J call may be wrong. Germline CDR1 reads LGHNA; CDR2 reads YSLEER. CDR3 length equals 15 residues. The CDR3: CASSLVGGGAYEQYF. In nucleotides, the CDR3 is TGCGCCAGCAGCCTGGTCGGCGGGGGGGCCTACGAGCAGTACTTC.

This clone was observed a few times. The chain recombines TRBV5-1 with TRBJ2-3, with D perhaps matching TRBD1 (5 bases). V lost 4 bases and J 1 base, leaving 7 bases between the germline ends. Germline V gene lookup returns CDR1 SGHRS and CDR2 YFSETQ. The CDR3 is made up of 13 amino acids. The CDR3 DNA reads as TGCGCCAGCAGCACACAGGGCACAGATACGCAGTATTTT. Translating gives CASSTQGTDTQYF.

This clone appeared a few times. The chain employs TRBV5-1 and TRBJ2-3; D is uncertain. Looked up from germline, CDR1 is SGHRS and CDR2 is YFSETQ. Trimming left V 3 bases short and J 5 bases short, with 7 bases between. This CDR3 has 12 amino acids. The CDR3 bases are TGCGCCAGCAGCTCCCTCGGAGATACGCAGTATTTT. Its translation is CASSSLGDTQYF.

There are a few counts of this clone. This chain uses TRBV5-4 with TRBJ1-1, with D possibly being TRBD1 (6 bases). CDR1 and CDR2 (germline): SGHNT, YYREEE (reference sequence). The CDR3 extends over 12 amino acids. The V gene lost 2 bases and the J gene lost 10 bases, with 12 bases spanning the gap. The CDR3 region is CASSFDRRVAFF. In DNA, the CDR3 is TGTGCCAGCAGCTTCGACAGGCGGGTAGCTTTCTTT.